This T cell receptor (beta chain) was observed in a study of blood T cell repertoires in COVID-19. The overall study: The origin of the acute and convalescent COVID-19 samples was the United States, Italy and Spain. PBMCs, B-cell-depleted T cells, or T cells provided the cDNA or gDNA that made up the material.

As processed by the authors: Amplifying reference gene primers gave estimates of nucleated cell counts. Libraries were prepared by immunoSEQ multiplex PCR; TCRdb keeps only in-frame clonotypes and omits some of them. That table is the source of V, J and clone size, and D and trimming were worked out from the DNA. The table records 110,000 to 150,000 clones, roughly 82% of them present only once. This clone appeared a few times. The sample comprised peripheral blood. The clonotype comes from a man aged 55 to 69 with active or convalescent COVID-19.

The CDR3 nucleotides are TGCGCCAGCAGCCAAGATCCGGTGGGGGGGGATTTTATTAATCAGCCCCAGCATTTT. Amino acids: CASSQDPVGGDFINQPQHF. V gene TRBV4-3 combines with J gene TRBJ1-5; maybe TRBD1 (5 bases). This CDR3 is built from 19 residues. CDR1 LGHNA and CDR2 YSLEER come from the germline V gene. V was pared by 0 bases and J by 4 bases, with 22 bases between.